These 13 T cell receptor beta chains share one sample of origin, sequenced in a study of T cell responses to AZD1222 COVID-19 vaccine. The data were produced by immunoSEQ multiplex PCR, yet TCRdb's version contains in-frame clones alone and is incomplete. The sample lists 150,000 to 170,000 clones, around nine tenths occurring once. This specimen consisted of peripheral blood, obtained on day 0 of AZD1222 vaccination. The receptors derive from an adult in good health.

V usage is TRBV6-6 and J usage is TRBJ1-2; 8 bases fit TRBD1. CDR1 is MNHNY, CDR2 SVGAGI, per germline (reference sequence). The CDR3 loop spans 13 amino acids. V was clipped by 4 bases and J by 7 bases; unmatched bases: 5. This CDR3 is CASSSEDRAGYTF. CDR3 nucleotides: TGTGCCAGCAGTTCAGAGGACAGGGCTGGCTACACCTTC.

The chain has TRBV18 and TRBJ1-6, with D unclear. The V gene's germline CDR1 is KGHSH and CDR2 LQKENI. Trimming cost V 6 bases and J 10 bases, with 13 bases left between them. CDR3 length: 13 residues. The CDR3 loop reads CASSQGRGSPLHF. The DNA of the CDR3 is TGTGCCAGCTCCCAAGGAAGAGGATCACCCCTCCACTTT.

J is TRBJ2-2 and V is TRBV11-3; 9 bases are shared with TRBD1. The CDR3 has 15 amino acids. CDR1 SGHNT and CDR2 YENEEA come from the germline V gene. The V gene end was trimmed by 5 bases and the J gene end by 5 bases; junction bases not matched to a gene: 6. In nucleotides, the CDR3 is TGTGCCAGCAGCCCAGGTGGGACAGGGACCGGGGAGCTGTTTTTT. Amino acids: CASSPGGTGTGELFF.

The gene calls are TRBV5-1 and TRBJ1-4, with TRBD1 matching 7 bases. CDR1 is SGHRS, CDR2 YFSETQ, per germline. CDR3 length equals 14 residues. V was pared by 3 bases and J by 8 bases, with 7 bases of the junction left unmatched. The CDR3 DNA sequence: TGCGCCAGCAGCTCACAGGGGATGACGGAAAAACTGTTTTTT. It specifies CASSSQGMTEKLFF.

The rearrangement links TRBV5-4 to TRBJ2-3; 10 bases align to TRBD2. This CDR3 contains 17 residues. Germline CDR1 is SGHNT and CDR2 is YYREEE (reference sequence). Trimming at V came to 4 bases and at J to 3 bases, leaving 11 bases not matched to a gene. The CDR3 sequence: CASSSGRAGLLTDTQYF. The DNA of the CDR3 is TGTGCCAGCAGCAGCGGGAGGGCCGGCCTCCTGACAGATACGCAGTATTTT.

V and J are TRBV6-1 and TRBJ1-2; 8 bases are a match to TRBD1. CDR1 and CDR2 (germline): MNHNS, SASEGT. There are 13 residues in the CDR3. With V trimmed by 2 bases and J by 8 bases, 4 bases remained unmatched. The CDR3 is CASSERQGPGYTF. In nucleotides, the CDR3 is TGTGCCAGCAGTGAACGACAGGGGCCCGGCTACACCTTC.

The chain carries TRBV7-6 and TRBJ2-3, with unresolved D. The CDR3 loop spans 14 amino acids. V shed 2 bases and J shed 2 bases, with 8 bases lying between them. The germline gives CDR1 SGHVS, CDR2 FNYEAQ. The CDR3: CASSLIGPTDTQYF. The CDR3 DNA follows: TGTGCCAGCAGCTTAATTGGACCCACAGATACGCAGTATTTT. The full variable domain, completed using reference TRBV7-6 and TRBJ2-3, is GAGVSQSPRYKVTKRGQDVALRCDPISGHVSLYWYRQALGQGPEFLTYFNYEAQQDKSGLPNDRFSAERPEGSISTLTIQRTEQRDSAMYRCASSLIGPTDTQYFGPGTRLTVL.

This clone was counted once. CDR3 sequence: CASRTSGYNEQFF. The CDR3 coding sequence is TGTGCCAGCAGAACTAGCGGATACAATGAGCAGTTCTTC. V usage is TRBV6-5 and J usage is TRBJ2-1; 8 bases fit TRBD2. Germline values: CDR1 MNHEY, CDR2 SVGAGI. This CDR3 is 13 amino acids long. J gave up 4 bases and V 6 bases, and 2 bases lay outside the gene matches.

The V and J genes are TRBV9 and TRBJ2-7, with 14 nucleotides matching TRBD2. Germline V gene sequence: CDR1 SGDLS, CDR2 YYNGEE. This CDR3 contains 16 residues. V lost 9 bases and J lost 3; bases outside the gene matches: 11. CDR3 loop: CATFPTGTSGSYEQYF. Written as DNA, the CDR3 is TGTGCCACCTTCCCGACGGGGACTAGCGGGAGCTACGAGCAGTACTTC.

J is TRBJ1-6 and V is TRBV12-5; D remains unclear. Germline V gives CDR1 LGHNT, CDR2 FRNRAP. This CDR3 region has 14 residues. The V and J ends lost 1 base and 5 bases respectively, with 6 bases between them. The CDR3 is CASGLGENNSPLHF. In nucleotides, the CDR3 is TGTGCTAGTGGTTTGGGGGAAAATAATTCACCCCTCCACTTT.

The chain joins TRBV29-1 to TRBJ2-7, with D tentatively TRBD2 (5 bases). The CDR3 length is 13 residues. Germline CDR1 reads SQVTM; CDR2 reads ANQGSEA. V was trimmed by 3 bases and J by 2 bases, leaving 11 bases between them. As DNA, the CDR3 is TGCAGCGTTGATGGACTGGGCCCCTACGAGCAGTACTTC. It is translated as CSVDGLGPYEQYF.

The gene calls are TRBV9 and TRBJ1-3; D gene uncertain. CDR1 and CDR2 (germline): SGDLS, YYNGEE. Trimming took off 3 bases at V and 0 bases at J, with 13 bases between the two ends. The length of the CDR3 is 16 residues. The CDR3 region is CASSAQGPNSGNTIYF. The DNA of the CDR3 is TGTGCCAGCAGCGCCCAAGGTCCCAACTCTGGAAACACCATATATTTT. Filled out from reference TRBV9 and TRBJ1-3, the complete variable domain reads DSGVTQTPKHLITATGQRVTLRCSPRSGDLSVYWYQQSLDQGLQFLIQYYNGEERAKGNILERFSAQQFPDLHSELNLSSLELGDSALYFCASSAQGPNSGNTIYFGEGSWLTVV.

V gene TRBV5-1 combines with J gene TRBJ2-3, with 8 positions matching TRBD2. Germline V gene sequence: CDR1 SGHRS, CDR2 YFSETQ. The CDR3 length is 15 residues. V shed 0 bases and J 13 bases; nucleotides not matched to a gene: 13. The CDR3 protein is CASSLGHSVAGMEYF. As DNA, the CDR3 is TGCGCCAGCAGCTTGGGCCACAGCGTAGCGGGAATGGAGTATTTT.